The rows below give T cell receptor beta chains drawn from one sample of a study of T cell responses to AZD1222 COVID-19 vaccine. Some clones are missing from TCRdb's copy, which holds only in-frame ones; the method was immunoSEQ multiplex PCR. This repertoire shows 90,000 to 120,000 clones, 75% to 95% found once; its top ten account for roughly 5.6%. Sequencing was performed on peripheral blood, taken 28 days after the second AZD1222 dose. These receptors came from an adult who received the AZD1222 COVID-19 vaccine. The CDR3 runs from the conserved cysteine through the conserved F or W. The D gene is left open where the match is weak. Clone size is given for some rows only: seen once, a few or many times, or a class if the clone is expanded.

size	V	J	D	DNA	CDR3
-	TRBV5-5	TRBJ2-1	-	TGTGCCAGCAGCTTCGCCGGGGGCTCCTACAATGAGCAGTTCTTC	CASSFAGGSYNEQFF
-	TRBV11-2	TRBJ2-1	-	TGTGCCAGCAGACCGGGGCTGGGGTCCTACAATGAGCAGTTCTTC	CASRPGLGSYNEQFF
-	TRBV6-1	TRBJ1-2	-	TGTGCCAGCAGTGAATTCGGGGAGGGAAACTATGGCTACACCTTC	CASSEFGEGNYGYTF
-	TRBV6-5	TRBJ1-2	-	TGTGCCAGCAGTTCTTGGGGGGCAGGGGGCTACACCTTC	CASSSWGAGGYTF
once	TRBV6-5	TRBJ1-6	-	TGTGCCAGCAGTTACGACCTAGGGGAAAATTCACCCCTCCACTTT	CASSYDLGENSPLHF
-	TRBV19	TRBJ1-2	TRBD1	TGTGCCAGTAGGAACCCTAGGGGGCGCGAAGGCTACACCTTC	CASRNPRGREGYTF
-	TRBV24-1	TRBJ2-3	-	TGTGCCACCAGTGCTGTGGATACGCAGTATTTT	CATSAVDTQYF
-	TRBV5-1	TRBJ1-2	TRBD1	TGCGCCAGCAGCTTGGGACAGGGACTCTATGGCTACACCTTC	CASSLGQGLYGYTF
-	TRBV12-3/TRBV12-4	TRBJ1-1	-	TGTGCCAGCAGTTTTCAGGAGAACACTGAAGCTTTCTTT	CASSFQENTEAFF
few	TRBV14	TRBJ2-3	-	TGTGCCAGCAGCCAAGGGGGGAGTCTCACAGATACGCAGTATTTT	CASSQGGSLTDTQYF
few	TRBV6-2/TRBV6-3	TRBJ2-5	-	TGTGCCAGCAGTTACTCCCCGGCGAGCCAGTACTTC	CASSYSPASQYF
-	TRBV7-9	TRBJ1-4	TRBD1	TGTGCCAGCAGCCCTGGGGACAGGGAGGGTGAAAAACTGTTTTTT	CASSPGDREGEKLFF
once	TRBV6-6	TRBJ1-2	-	TGTGCCAGCACCTATGGCTACACCTTC	CASTYGYTF
-	TRBV9	TRBJ2-1	TRBD2	TGTGCCAGCAGCGGGACTAGCGGGAGGCCAAGCTCCTACAATGAGCAGTTCTTC	CASSGTSGRPSSYNEQFF
-	TRBV6-4	TRBJ2-1	TRBD2	TGTGCCAGCAGTGAAGGTAGCGGGAGTTCCGATGAGCAGTTCTTC	CASSEGSGSSDEQFF
-	TRBV12-3/TRBV12-4	TRBJ2-1	-	TGTGCCAGCAGCCTGACAGGAGTAGGTGAGCAGTTCTTC	CASSLTGVGEQFF
-	TRBV3-1/TRBV3-2	TRBJ1-1	-	TGTGCCAGCAGCTTCCGGGCAGTAAACACTGAAGCTTTCTTT	CASSFRAVNTEAFF